This record looks at one T cell receptor (beta chain) sequence and its context. PCR involved 60 Vbeta and 13 Jbeta primers. Repertoires were generated with immunoSEQ multiplex PCR, while TCRdb's copy carries only in-frame clones and drops some. The sample lists about 120,000 clones; approximately 8.6% were seen once. These data belong to a study of cytomegalovirus exposure and HLA in healthy donors. The wider study: Prior work identified 117 million unique TCR beta sequences in 190 million or so T cells.

Healthy bone marrow donors formed the donor group. Sequences were obtained from PBMCs. This receptor was taken from a middle-aged woman in good health and CMV-seropositive.

As DNA, the CDR3 is TGTGCCAGCAGTGAAGGAACCCCAGTGGCCAACGTCCTGACTTTC. It specifies CASSEGTPVANVLTF. The chain employs TRBV2 and TRBJ2-6, with D uncertain. The CDR3 is 15 residues long. Germline V gene data show CDR1 as SNHLY and CDR2 as FYNNEI. Between the trimmed V and J ends, which lost 1 base and 6 bases, there was a span of 10 bases.